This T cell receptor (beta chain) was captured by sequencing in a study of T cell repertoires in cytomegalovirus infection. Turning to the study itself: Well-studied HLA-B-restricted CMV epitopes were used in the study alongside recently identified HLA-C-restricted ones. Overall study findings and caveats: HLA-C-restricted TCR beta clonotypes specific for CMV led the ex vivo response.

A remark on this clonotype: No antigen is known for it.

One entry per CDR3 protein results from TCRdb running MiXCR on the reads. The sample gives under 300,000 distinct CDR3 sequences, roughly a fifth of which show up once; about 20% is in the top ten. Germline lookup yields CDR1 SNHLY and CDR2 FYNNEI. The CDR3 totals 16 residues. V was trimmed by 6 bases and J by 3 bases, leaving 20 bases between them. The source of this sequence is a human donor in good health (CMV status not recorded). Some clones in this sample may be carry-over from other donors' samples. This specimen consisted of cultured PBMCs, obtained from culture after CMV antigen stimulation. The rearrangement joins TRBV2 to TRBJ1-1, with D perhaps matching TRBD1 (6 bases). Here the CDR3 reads CASRAGHGLGDTEAFF. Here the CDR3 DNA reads TGTGCCAGCAGAGCGGGACATGGCCTTGGGGACACTGAAGCTTTCTTT. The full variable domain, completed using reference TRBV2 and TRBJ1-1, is EPEVTQTPSHQVTQMGQEVILRCVPISNHLYFYWYRQILGQKVEFLVSFYNNEISEKSEIFDDQFSVERPDGSNFTLKIRSTKLEDSAMYFCASRAGHGLGDTEAFFGQGTRLTVV.